Listed below are T cell receptor beta chains from one sample, sequenced in a study of blood T cell repertoires in COVID-19. TCRdb's table, derived via immunoSEQ multiplex PCR, lists solely in-frame clones and lacks some. Of 40,000 to 45,000 clones in the sample, roughly nine tenths were seen once. Sequenced: peripheral blood. These receptors came from a man aged 45-60 years with active COVID-19. The CDR3 runs from the conserved cysteine through the conserved F or W. A D gene is named only where the DNA matches it firmly. A row's size may be missing; if present it is once, few, many or a size class.

abundance | d_gene | j_gene | v_gene | CDR3aa | CDR3nt
. | TRBD2 | TRBJ2-1 | TRBV7-9 | CASSLAALAGVRNEQFF | TGTGCCAGCAGCTTAGCTGCTTTAGCGGGAGTCCGCAATGAGCAGTTCTTC
few | TRBD1 | TRBJ1-5 | TRBV7-9 | CAIGTGNQPQHF | TGTGCCATCGGGACAGGGAATCAGCCCCAGCATTTT
. | . | TRBJ2-1 | TRBV6-5 | CASSLLKYNEQFF | TGTGCCAGCAGTTTACTAAAGTACAATGAGCAGTTCTTC
once | TRBD1 | TRBJ2-5 | TRBV6-5 | CAGATGRETQYF | TGTGCCGGAGCGACAGGGCGAGAGACCCAGTACTTC
once | TRBD1 | TRBJ2-5 | TRBV7-9 | CASSLIWDRGGETQYF | TGTGCCAGCAGCTTAATTTGGGACAGGGGCGGGGAGACCCAGTACTTC
. | . | TRBJ1-2 | TRBV7-2 | CASNRDKEDYGYTF | TGTGCCAGCAACCGGGACAAGGAAGACTATGGCTACACCTTC
. | . | TRBJ1-2 | TRBV27 | CASSSQIGTTTPANYGYTF | TGTGCCAGCAGTTCGCAAATCGGGACAACAACCCCAGCTAACTATGGCTACACCTTC
. | TRBD2 | TRBJ2-1 | TRBV10-1 | CASSGGLAGHNEQFF | TGCGCCAGCAGTGGGGGACTAGCGGGTCACAATGAGCAGTTCTTC
. | . | TRBJ2-7 | TRBV14 | CASSQVGQGAYEQYF | TGTGCCAGCAGCCAAGTGGGGCAGGGCGCCTACGAGCAGTACTTC
. | TRBD2 | TRBJ2-7 | TRBV5-1 | CASSLELAGTYEQYF | TGCGCCAGCAGCTTGGAACTAGCGGGGACCTACGAGCAGTACTTC
. | . | TRBJ1-2 | TRBV28 | CATYRAGYTF | TGTGCCACCTACAGAGCTGGCTACACCTTC
. | TRBD2 | TRBJ2-7 | TRBV13 | CASSSSGRAYEQYF | TGTGCCAGCAGCTCGAGCGGGAGGGCCTACGAGCAGTACTTC
once | TRBD1 | TRBJ2-5 | TRBV2 | CASSEGQGPETQYF | TGTGCCAGCAGTGAGGGACAGGGGCCGGAGACCCAGTACTTC
. | . | TRBJ2-2 | TRBV9 | CASSEGVTGELFF | TGTGCCAGCAGCGAGGGGGTCACCGGGGAGCTGTTTTTT
. | . | TRBJ2-2 | TRBV30 | CAWRSAGELFF | TGTGCCTGGAGGAGCGCCGGGGAGCTGTTTTTT
. | . | TRBJ1-5 | TRBV19 | CASRGRERDQPQHF | TGTGCCAGTAGGGGGCGGGAGAGGGATCAGCCCCAGCATTTT
. | TRBD2 | TRBJ2-1 | TRBV11-3 | CASSSPGLAGDNEQFF | TGTGCCAGCAGCTCGCCGGGACTAGCGGGAGACAATGAGCAGTTCTTC
. | . | TRBJ1-1 | TRBV11-1 | CASSPNPDRPNTEAFF | TGTGCCAGCAGCCCGAACCCCGACAGGCCGAACACTGAAGCTTTCTTT
once | . | TRBJ1-5 | TRBV28 | CASSLYGDQPQHF | TGTGCCAGCAGTTTATACGGTGATCAGCCCCAGCATTTT
few | TRBD1 | TRBJ2-7 | TRBV11-3 | CASSSPGQNYEQYF | TGTGCCAGCAGCTCTCCGGGACAGAACTACGAGCAGTACTTC
. | . | TRBJ1-2 | TRBV5-4 | CASSSGTPEYGYTF | TGTGCCAGCAGCTCAGGGACACCGGAATATGGCTACACCTTC
. | TRBD1 | TRBJ1-5 | TRBV7-9 | CASSFSDRPGNQPQHF | TGTGCCAGCAGCTTTTCGGACAGGCCCGGCAATCAGCCCCAGCATTTT
. | TRBD2 | TRBJ2-3 | TRBV5-6 | CASSFGGSSYTQYF | TGTGCCAGCAGCTTCGGCGGGAGCTCATATACGCAGTATTTT
. | . | TRBJ1-2 | TRBV27 | CASSLAMGGTGYGYTF | TGTGCCAGCAGTTTGGCTATGGGAGGGACGGGCTATGGCTACACCTTC
. | TRBD1 | TRBJ2-3 | TRBV12-5 | CASGLTRDRGYF | TGTGCTAGTGGTTTGACCCGGGACAGGGGTTATTTT
once | . | TRBJ1-2 | TRBV7-9 | CASSDTGLYGYTF | TGTGCCAGCAGCGACACAGGTCTCTATGGCTACACCTTC
few | . | TRBJ2-1 | TRBV27 | CASSLLLGVGLVNEQFF | TGTGCCAGCAGTTTATTGTTAGGGGTCGGTCTGGTCAATGAGCAGTTCTTC
. | TRBD2 | TRBJ2-5 | TRBV6-2/TRBV6-3 | CASSYSVGSGGFETQYF | TGTGCCAGCAGTTACTCAGTGGGTAGCGGGGGCTTCGAGACCCAGTACTTC
. | TRBD1 | TRBJ2-1 | TRBV18 | CASSPAVDRVHEQFF | TGTGCCAGCTCACCAGCAGTGGACAGGGTCCATGAGCAGTTCTTC
. | . | TRBJ1-3 | TRBV7-2 | CASSPSGNTIYF | TGTGCCAGCAGCCCATCTGGAAACACCATATATTTT
. | TRBD2 | TRBJ2-2 | TRBV7-9 | CASRLTGTRRTNTGELFF | TGTGCCAGCAGGCTAACCGGGACTAGAAGGACGAACACCGGGGAGCTGTTTTTT
. | . | TRBJ2-1 | TRBV7-9 | CASSLDVGGGFNEQFF | TGTGCCAGCAGCTTAGATGTGGGAGGAGGGTTCAATGAGCAGTTCTTC